The rows below give T cell receptor beta chains drawn from one sample of a study of blood T cell repertoires in COVID-19. TCRdb's table, derived via immunoSEQ multiplex PCR, lists solely in-frame clones and lacks some. Of roughly 330,000 clones in the sample, around 80% were seen once. Material for sequencing was peripheral blood. These receptors originate from a woman in her forties or fifties with acute or convalescent COVID-19. CDR3s include the opening cysteine and the closing phenylalanine or tryptophan. D genes are given only for firm matches. Size is stated for part of the rows, as once, few or many counts, or as a class when the clone is expanded.

V	D	size	J	DNA	CDR3
TRBV14	TRBD1	.	TRBJ2-3	TGTGCCAGCAGCGGACAGGGGCCGGGCACAGATACGCAGTATTTT	CASSGQGPGTDTQYF
TRBV27	.	.	TRBJ1-1	TGTGCCAGCAGTTTCCGGGGGGCAGAGAACACTGAAGCTTTCTTT	CASSFRGAENTEAFF
TRBV18	.	few	TRBJ1-1	TGTGCCAGCTCACTCGACAGACTCACTGAAGCTTTCTTT	CASSLDRLTEAFF
TRBV28	TRBD1	.	TRBJ1-5	TGTGCCAGCAGTTTAGGGACAGGGGGAAATCAGCCCCAGCATTTT	CASSLGTGGNQPQHF
TRBV6-5	TRBD1	.	TRBJ1-1	TGTGCCAGCACCAGGCTAGACAGGGGGAACACTGAAGCTTTCTTT	CASTRLDRGNTEAFF
TRBV19	.	.	TRBJ1-4	TGTGCCAGTAACAGCGAGAAGGGGGAAAAACTGTTTTTT	CASNSEKGEKLFF
TRBV7-3	.	.	TRBJ1-6	TGTGCCAGCAGCGGCTCGGGATCTAATTCACCCCTCCACTTT	CASSGSGSNSPLHF
TRBV27	.	.	TRBJ1-5	TGTGCCAGCAGTCCCCAGAGACACCAGCCCCAGCATTTT	CASSPQRHQPQHF
TRBV5-4	TRBD1	once	TRBJ1-2	TGTGCCAGCAGCTTCGGGACAGCAGTTAACTATGGCTACACCTTC	CASSFGTAVNYGYTF
TRBV19	TRBD2	.	TRBJ2-1	TGTGCCAGTAGTTCCGGACTAGCGGGAGTAAATGAGCAGTTCTTC	CASSSGLAGVNEQFF
TRBV12-5	.	few	TRBJ1-3	TGTGCTAGTGGTTTGGTATTGGACAGATTTATAAGCTCTGGAAACACCATATATTTT	CASGLVLDRFISSGNTIYF
TRBV5-1	TRBD1	.	TRBJ2-1	TGCGCCAGCATGACAGGGGGCAGCTCCTACAATGAGCAGTTCTTC	CASMTGGSSYNEQFF
TRBV7-2	.	.	TRBJ2-5	TGTGCCAGCAGCTTAGTGCGGGGTGGGCAAGAGACCCAGTACTTC	CASSLVRGGQETQYF
TRBV7-9	TRBD2	once	TRBJ2-3	TGTGCCAGCAGCGGGACTAGCAACGCAGATACGCAGTATTTT	CASSGTSNADTQYF
TRBV11-2	.	.	TRBJ2-1	TGTGCCAGCAGCTTAGAGAGACAGACCAATGAGCAGTTCTTC	CASSLERQTNEQFF
TRBV11-2	.	.	TRBJ2-3	TGTGCCAGCAACTTTGCGGGCAGCGATACGCAGTATTTT	CASNFAGSDTQYF
TRBV7-9	.	.	TRBJ1-2	TGTGCCAGCAGCTTACGACAGCTAAACTACACCTTC	CASSLRQLNYTF
TRBV5-1	.	.	TRBJ1-1	TGCGCCAGCAGCTGGGGCACACTGAACACTGAAGCTTTCTTT	CASSWGTLNTEAFF
TRBV3-1/TRBV3-2	.	.	TRBJ1-2	TGTGCCAGCAGCCAGCAACAGGGATCCTATGGCTACACCTTC	CASSQQQGSYGYTF
TRBV19	.	.	TRBJ2-7	TGTGCCAGTAGTATTGGCAGTGACGAGCAGTACTTC	CASSIGSDEQYF
TRBV2	.	.	TRBJ2-1	TGTGCCAGCAGCCCCGGGGACTTATCCTACAATGAGCAGTTCTTC	CASSPGDLSYNEQFF
TRBV28	.	.	TRBJ2-2	TGTGCCAGCAGTTTATCCCTAACCGGGGCGAACACCGGGGAGCTGTTTTTT	CASSLSLTGANTGELFF
TRBV6-1	TRBD1	once	TRBJ2-7	TGTGCCAGCAGTGAAAGGACAGGGAGGCCCTACGAGCAGTACTTC	CASSERTGRPYEQYF
TRBV11-2	TRBD2	.	TRBJ2-1	TGTGCCAGCAGCCCTAAGACTAGCGGGTACTCCTACAATGAGCAGTTCTTC	CASSPKTSGYSYNEQFF
TRBV11-3	.	.	TRBJ1-1	TGTGCCAGCAGCTTAGTGGGGGCGAGTGAAGCTTTCTTT	CASSLVGASEAFF
TRBV6-5	.	.	TRBJ1-3	TGTGCCAGCAGGGCCGAACCCTCTGGAAACACCATATATTTT	CASRAEPSGNTIYF
TRBV9	.	.	TRBJ1-1	TGTGCCAGCAGCGTAGCCTCATCCGGGGGAACTGAAGCTTTCTTT	CASSVASSGGTEAFF
TRBV27	TRBD2	.	TRBJ2-5	TGTGCCAGCAGCCTGACTAGCGGCAAAGAGACCCAGTACTTC	CASSLTSGKETQYF
TRBV18	TRBD2	.	TRBJ2-3	TGTGCCAGCTCACCGGGACTAGCGGGATTAGCGGGCAGCACAGATACGCAGTATTTT	CASSPGLAGLAGSTDTQYF
TRBV11-1	.	once	TRBJ2-1	TGTGCCAGCAGCTTAACGCAGGGTTGGTACAATGAGCAGTTCTTC	CASSLTQGWYNEQFF
TRBV6-6	TRBD1	few	TRBJ2-7	TGTGCCAGCACCGGACAGGCACACGAGCAGTACTTC	CASTGQAHEQYF
TRBV30	TRBD1	few	TRBJ1-5	TGTGCCTGGAGTGGCACAGGGGATCGGCCCCAGCATTTT	CAWSGTGDRPQHF
TRBV6-5	.	.	TRBJ2-3	TGTGCCAGCAGCACAGGGATAAGCACAGATACGCAGTATTTT	CASSTGISTDTQYF
TRBV3-1/TRBV3-2	TRBD2	.	TRBJ2-7	TGTGCCAGCAGCCCCCGGGGGGAAGCGGGCGAGCAGTACTTC	CASSPRGEAGEQYF
TRBV28	.	once	TRBJ1-5	TGTGCCAGCAGTTTACAGGGGTTGGGCAATCAGCCCCAGCATTTT	CASSLQGLGNQPQHF
TRBV27	TRBD2	.	TRBJ2-7	TGTGCCAGCAGTTTGTACATAGCGGGGACCCACTACGAGCAGTACTTC	CASSLYIAGTHYEQYF
TRBV10-3	.	.	TRBJ1-2	TGTGCCATCACCAACAGGGCCGGATATGGCTACACCTTC	CAITNRAGYGYTF
TRBV19	.	once	TRBJ1-5	TGTGCCAGTAGTATGAACAGTCCCTATAGCAATCAGCCCCAGCATTTT	CASSMNSPYSNQPQHF
TRBV10-3	TRBD1	.	TRBJ2-3	TGTGCCATCAGGACGACGACAGGGGCTCGCACAGATACGCAGTATTTT	CAIRTTTGARTDTQYF
TRBV3-1/TRBV3-2	TRBD2	.	TRBJ2-3	TGTGCCAGCAGCCCTACAGCGGGAGGAGATACGCAGTATTTT	CASSPTAGGDTQYF
TRBV10-1	.	few	TRBJ2-2	TGCGCCAGCAAAGGAGGGACAGTTAACACCGGGGAGCTGTTTTTT	CASKGGTVNTGELFF
TRBV15	.	.	TRBJ2-3	TGTGCCACCAGCAGAGATCCCCAGGGTTACGATACGCAGTATTTT	CATSRDPQGYDTQYF
TRBV12-5	TRBD2	.	TRBJ2-3	TGTGCTAGTGGCTCTAGCGGGAGGTCCATCACAGATACGCAGTATTTT	CASGSSGRSITDTQYF
TRBV28	TRBD1	.	TRBJ1-6	TGTGCCAGCAGAGTACCCGGGACAGGGTATTCACCCCTCCACTTT	CASRVPGTGYSPLHF
TRBV5-4	TRBD2	once	TRBJ2-1	TGTGCCAGCAGCTTGGATCGCGGGGGGTACAATGAGCAGTTCTTC	CASSLDRGGYNEQFF
TRBV30	.	few	TRBJ1-6	TGTGCCTGGAAAGTCGGGGGGCCATCTAATTCACCCCTCCACTTT	CAWKVGGPSNSPLHF
TRBV6-4	TRBD2	.	TRBJ2-2	TGTGCCAGCAGTGACCCGCGACTAGCGGGGCCCCAGGGTAATTACGGGGAGCTGTTTTTT	CASSDPRLAGPQGNYGELFF
TRBV5-6	TRBD1	.	TRBJ1-4	TGTGCCAGCAGCTTGGCGGCAGGGGGAAATGAAAAACTGTTTTTT	CASSLAAGGNEKLFF
TRBV6-5	TRBD1	.	TRBJ1-5	TGTGCCAGCAGGATGGACAGGGGGGACTTCCAGCCCCAGCATTTT	CASRMDRGDFQPQHF
TRBV5-4	.	few	TRBJ2-2	TGTGCCAGCAGCCAGCGAACGAACACCGGGGAGCTGTTTTTT	CASSQRTNTGELFF
TRBV5-8	TRBD1	.	TRBJ1-2	TGTGCCAGCAGCCCGGGACAGGGGGCAGAAAGTGACGGCTACACCTTC	CASSPGQGAESDGYTF